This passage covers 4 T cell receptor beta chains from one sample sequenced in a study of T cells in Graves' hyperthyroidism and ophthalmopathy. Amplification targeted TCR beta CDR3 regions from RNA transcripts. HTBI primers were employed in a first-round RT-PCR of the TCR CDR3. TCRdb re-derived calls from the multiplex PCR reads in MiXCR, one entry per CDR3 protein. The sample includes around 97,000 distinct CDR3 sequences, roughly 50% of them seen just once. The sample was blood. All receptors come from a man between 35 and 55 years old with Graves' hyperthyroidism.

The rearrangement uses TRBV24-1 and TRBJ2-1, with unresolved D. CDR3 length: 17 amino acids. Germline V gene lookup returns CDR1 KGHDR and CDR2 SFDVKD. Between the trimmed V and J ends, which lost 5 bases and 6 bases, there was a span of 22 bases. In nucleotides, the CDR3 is TGTGCCACCAGTGCCACGTGGCGTCGGACGAGAGGCAATGAGCAGTTCTTC. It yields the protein CATSATWRRTRGNEQFF.

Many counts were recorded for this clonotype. CDR3 amino acids: CASSQGASPSYEQYF. As DNA, the CDR3 is TGCGCCAGCAGCCAAGGGGCGAGCCCCTCCTACGAGCAGTACTTC. The chain couples TRBV4-1 to TRBJ2-7; D unclear. Germline loops: CDR1 MGHRA, CDR2 YSYEKL. Between the trimmed V and J ends, which lost 1 base and 0 bases, there was a span of 10 bases. This CDR3 comprises 15 residues.

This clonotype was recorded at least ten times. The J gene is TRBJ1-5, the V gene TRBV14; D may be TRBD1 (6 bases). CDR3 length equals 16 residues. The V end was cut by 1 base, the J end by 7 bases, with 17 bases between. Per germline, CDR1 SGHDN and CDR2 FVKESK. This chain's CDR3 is CASSQALIGGGQPQHF. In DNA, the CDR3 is TGTGCCAGCAGCCAAGCACTCATCGGGGGCGGACAGCCCCAGCATTTT.

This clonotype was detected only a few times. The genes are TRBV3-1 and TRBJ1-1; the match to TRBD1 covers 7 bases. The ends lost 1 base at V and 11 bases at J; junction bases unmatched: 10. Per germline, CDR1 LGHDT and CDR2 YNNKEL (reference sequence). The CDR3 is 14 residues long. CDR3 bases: TGTGCCAGCAGCCAAGTCCCGGGACAGTTAGACGCTTTCTTT. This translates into CASSQVPGQLDAFF.